The rows below give T cell receptor beta chains drawn from one sample of a study of shared clonotypes between healthy human individuals. Only in-frame clones appear in the TCRdb table, and some are missing; sequencing was by immunoSEQ multiplex PCR. The sample has around 580,000 clones, roughly 98% seen once. Sequencing input: naive CD8+ T cells sorted from blood. The receptors here all came from a man younger than 40 in good health. The CDR3 runs from the conserved cysteine through the conserved F or W. Fields, in order: CDR3 protein, CDR3 DNA, clone size, D gene, J gene, V gene. D genes are given only for firm matches. Expanded clones get a size class; other rows say once, few or many, or leave the size out.

CDR3 protein: CSVNGGELFF
CDR3 DNA: TGCAGCGTAAACGGCGGGGAGCTGTTTTTT
clone size: NA
D gene: NA
J gene: TRBJ2-2
V gene: TRBV29-1

CDR3 protein: CASETDTGELFF
CDR3 DNA: TGTGCCAGCGAGACCGACACCGGGGAGCTGTTTTTT
clone size: NA
D gene: NA
J gene: TRBJ2-2
V gene: TRBV28

CDR3 protein: CASSFDRDTGSYEQYF
CDR3 DNA: TGTGCCAGCAGTTTCGACCGGGACACGGGGTCCTACGAGCAGTACTTC
clone size: NA
D gene: NA
J gene: TRBJ2-7
V gene: TRBV27

CDR3 protein: CASSLIFSRGDTGELFF
CDR3 DNA: TGTGCCAGCAGCTTAATTTTCTCACGTGGCGACACCGGGGAGCTGTTTTTT
clone size: NA
D gene: NA
J gene: TRBJ2-2
V gene: TRBV7-6

CDR3 protein: CASSESRRGITYEQYF
CDR3 DNA: TGCGCCAGCAGTGAGTCTCGACGCGGGATAACCTACGAGCAGTACTTC
clone size: once
D gene: NA
J gene: TRBJ2-7
V gene: TRBV10-2

CDR3 protein: CASSLRQGFLSNEKLFF
CDR3 DNA: TGTGCCAGCAGTCTCCGACAGGGATTTCTCTCTAATGAAAAACTGTTTTTT
clone size: NA
D gene: TRBD1
J gene: TRBJ1-4
V gene: TRBV27

CDR3 protein: CASSVGLAGGNEQFF
CDR3 DNA: TGTGCCAGCAGCGTAGGACTAGCGGGAGGTAATGAGCAGTTCTTC
clone size: NA
D gene: TRBD2
J gene: TRBJ2-1
V gene: TRBV9

CDR3 protein: CSVEGRAGYTF
CDR3 DNA: TGCAGCGTTGAAGGCCGGGCTGGCTACACCTTC
clone size: NA
D gene: NA
J gene: TRBJ1-2
V gene: TRBV29-1

CDR3 protein: CASSPGTGLTEAFF
CDR3 DNA: TGCGCCAGCAGCCCCGGGACAGGGCTCACTGAAGCTTTCTTT
clone size: NA
D gene: TRBD1
J gene: TRBJ1-1
V gene: TRBV5-1

CDR3 protein: CASSFYLAGAYEQYF
CDR3 DNA: TGTGCCAGCAGCTTCTACCTAGCGGGAGCCTACGAGCAGTACTTC
clone size: NA
D gene: TRBD2
J gene: TRBJ2-7
V gene: TRBV7-2

CDR3 protein: CASSRRQGLHEQFF
CDR3 DNA: TGTGCCAGCAGCCGTAGACAGGGACTTCATGAGCAGTTCTTC
clone size: NA
D gene: NA
J gene: TRBJ2-1
V gene: TRBV7-9

CDR3 protein: CASSLRTGSGQEQFF
CDR3 DNA: TGTGCCAGCAGTTTAAGGACAGGGAGCGGGCAAGAGCAGTTCTTC
clone size: NA
D gene: TRBD1
J gene: TRBJ2-1
V gene: TRBV27

CDR3 protein: CARGGRGSTGELFF
CDR3 DNA: TGTGCTAGAGGGGGCCGGGGTTCCACCGGGGAGCTGTTTTTT
clone size: NA
D gene: TRBD1
J gene: TRBJ2-2
V gene: TRBV25-1

CDR3 protein: CASSVDTSGIHNEQFF
CDR3 DNA: TGTGCCAGCAGCGTAGATACTAGCGGGATTCATAATGAGCAGTTCTTC
clone size: NA
D gene: TRBD2
J gene: TRBJ2-1
V gene: TRBV9

CDR3 protein: CASSLVERPPHNEQFF
CDR3 DNA: TGTGCCAGCAGCTTAGTCGAGCGTCCGCCCCACAATGAGCAGTTCTTC
clone size: once
D gene: NA
J gene: TRBJ2-1
V gene: TRBV7-9

CDR3 protein: CARSWGDRVSYEQYF
CDR3 DNA: TGTGCCAGAAGCTGGGGCGACAGGGTATCCTACGAGCAGTACTTC
clone size: NA
D gene: TRBD1
J gene: TRBJ2-7
V gene: TRBV5-3

CDR3 protein: CASSKTREQFF
CDR3 DNA: TGTGCCAGCAGCAAAACGCGGGAGCAGTTCTTC
clone size: NA
D gene: NA
J gene: TRBJ2-1
V gene: TRBV7-9

CDR3 protein: CASRGTEIYEQYF
CDR3 DNA: TGTGCCAGCAGAGGGACTGAAATCTACGAGCAGTACTTC
clone size: NA
D gene: NA
J gene: TRBJ2-7
V gene: TRBV7-9

CDR3 protein: CASSLALWGRNTEAFF
CDR3 DNA: TGTGCCAGCAGCTTAGCGCTCTGGGGGCGAAACACTGAAGCTTTCTTT
clone size: NA
D gene: NA
J gene: TRBJ1-1
V gene: TRBV7-2

CDR3 protein: CASSFKGGTDEQYF
CDR3 DNA: TGTGCCAGCAGCTTTAAAGGCGGGACGGACGAGCAGTACTTC
clone size: NA
D gene: NA
J gene: TRBJ2-7
V gene: TRBV11-2

CDR3 protein: CASSNRQGGSIADQPQHF
CDR3 DNA: TGTGCCAGCAGTAATAGACAGGGAGGAAGTATAGCCGATCAGCCCCAGCATTTT
clone size: NA
D gene: TRBD1
J gene: TRBJ1-5
V gene: TRBV28

CDR3 protein: CASSYGTAANYGYTF
CDR3 DNA: TGTGCCAGCAGCTATGGTACGGCTGCTAACTATGGCTACACCTTC
clone size: NA
D gene: NA
J gene: TRBJ1-2
V gene: TRBV7-9

CDR3 protein: CAWSWTGNSNEQFF
CDR3 DNA: TGTGCCTGGAGTTGGACGGGTAATTCCAATGAGCAGTTCTTC
clone size: NA
D gene: NA
J gene: TRBJ2-1
V gene: TRBV30

CDR3 protein: CASSLMGGVYEQYF
CDR3 DNA: TGTGCCAGCAGTTTAATGGGGGGTGTTTACGAGCAGTACTTC
clone size: once
D gene: NA
J gene: TRBJ2-7
V gene: TRBV27

CDR3 protein: CASSPLGTYEQYF
CDR3 DNA: TGTGCCAGCAGCCCCCTAGGCACCTACGAGCAGTACTTC
clone size: NA
D gene: NA
J gene: TRBJ2-7
V gene: TRBV14

CDR3 protein: CSVSGFPPTDTQYF
CDR3 DNA: TGCAGCGTTTCGGGGTTTCCACCCACAGATACGCAGTATTTT
clone size: NA
D gene: NA
J gene: TRBJ2-3
V gene: TRBV29-1

CDR3 protein: CASTRNAGGQGYTEAFF
CDR3 DNA: TGTGCCAGCACCCGAAATGCGGGGGGGCAGGGTTACACTGAAGCTTTCTTT
clone size: NA
D gene: NA
J gene: TRBJ1-1
V gene: TRBV27

CDR3 protein: CASSLRQGLNTEAFF
CDR3 DNA: TGTGCCAGCAGCTTGAGGCAGGGGCTGAACACTGAAGCTTTCTTT
clone size: NA
D gene: NA
J gene: TRBJ1-1
V gene: TRBV13

CDR3 protein: CASSPRTSGRAYGEQFF
CDR3 DNA: TGTGCCAGCAGCCCACGGACTAGCGGGAGGGCCTATGGTGAGCAGTTCTTC
clone size: NA
D gene: TRBD2
J gene: TRBJ2-1
V gene: TRBV11-3

CDR3 protein: CASSSRGTSIHNEQFF
CDR3 DNA: TGTGCCAGCAGCTCCCGGGGGACTAGTATTCACAATGAGCAGTTCTTC
clone size: NA
D gene: TRBD2
J gene: TRBJ2-1
V gene: TRBV5-5

CDR3 protein: CASSVAGSGNTIYF
CDR3 DNA: TGTGCCAGCAGCGTAGCGGGTTCTGGAAACACCATATATTTT
clone size: NA
D gene: NA
J gene: TRBJ1-3
V gene: TRBV9

CDR3 protein: CASKTGSSYEQYF
CDR3 DNA: TGTGCCAGCAAAACGGGGAGCTCCTACGAGCAGTACTTC
clone size: NA
D gene: NA
J gene: TRBJ2-7
V gene: TRBV27

CDR3 protein: CASKGLAEKLFF
CDR3 DNA: TGTGCCAGCAAAGGATTGGCTGAAAAACTGTTTTTT
clone size: NA
D gene: NA
J gene: TRBJ1-4
V gene: TRBV25-1

CDR3 protein: CASSTSNEQFF
CDR3 DNA: TGTGCCAGCAGCACCTCTAATGAGCAGTTCTTC
clone size: NA
D gene: NA
J gene: TRBJ2-1
V gene: TRBV7-9

CDR3 protein: CASSWGSGNTIYF
CDR3 DNA: TGTGCCAGCAGCTGGGGATCTGGAAACACCATATATTTT
clone size: NA
D gene: NA
J gene: TRBJ1-3
V gene: TRBV5-4

CDR3 protein: CASSLRDRGADTQYF
CDR3 DNA: TGTGCCAGCAGCCTCCGGGACAGGGGAGCAGATACGCAGTATTTT
clone size: NA
D gene: TRBD1
J gene: TRBJ2-3
V gene: TRBV27

CDR3 protein: CASSWGTSGYNEQFF
CDR3 DNA: TGCGCCAGCAGCTGGGGGACTAGCGGGTACAATGAGCAGTTCTTC
clone size: NA
D gene: TRBD2
J gene: TRBJ2-1
V gene: TRBV5-1

CDR3 protein: CSVRGDYEQYF
CDR3 DNA: TGCAGCGTTCGAGGAGACTACGAGCAGTACTTC
clone size: NA
D gene: NA
J gene: TRBJ2-7
V gene: TRBV29-1

CDR3 protein: CASSSPVGARYEQYF
CDR3 DNA: TGTGCCAGCAGCTCCCCCGTGGGGGCTAGGTACGAGCAGTACTTC
clone size: NA
D gene: NA
J gene: TRBJ2-7
V gene: TRBV7-9

CDR3 protein: CASSKGTGVNTEAFF
CDR3 DNA: TGCGCCAGCAGCAAAGGGACAGGGGTGAACACTGAAGCTTTCTTT
clone size: NA
D gene: TRBD1
J gene: TRBJ1-1
V gene: TRBV5-1

CDR3 protein: CASSVQQGPRGEQYF
CDR3 DNA: TGTGCCAGCAGCGTCCAACAGGGACCCAGGGGCGAGCAGTACTTC
clone size: NA
D gene: NA
J gene: TRBJ2-7
V gene: TRBV9

CDR3 protein: CATSRARRAVGGELFF
CDR3 DNA: TGTGCCACCAGCAGAGCTCGGCGGGCCGTTGGCGGGGAGCTGTTTTTT
clone size: NA
D gene: NA
J gene: TRBJ2-2
V gene: TRBV15

CDR3 protein: CSVWTELYNEQFF
CDR3 DNA: TGCAGCGTTTGGACAGAGTTATACAATGAGCAGTTCTTC
clone size: NA
D gene: NA
J gene: TRBJ2-1
V gene: TRBV29-1